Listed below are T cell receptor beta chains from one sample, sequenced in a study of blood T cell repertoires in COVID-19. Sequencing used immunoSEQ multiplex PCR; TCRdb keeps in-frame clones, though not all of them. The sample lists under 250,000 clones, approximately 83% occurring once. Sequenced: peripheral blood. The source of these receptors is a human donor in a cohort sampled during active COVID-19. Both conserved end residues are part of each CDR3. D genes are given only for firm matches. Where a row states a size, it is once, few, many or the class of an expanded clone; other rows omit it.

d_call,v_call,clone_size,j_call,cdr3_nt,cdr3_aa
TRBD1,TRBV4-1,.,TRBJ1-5,TGCGCCAGCAGCCAGACAGGGATTCAGCCCCAGCATTTT,CASSQTGIQPQHF
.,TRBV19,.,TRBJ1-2,TGTGCCAGTTGGACCGGGGGTTGGGATGGCTACACCTTC,CASWTGGWDGYTF
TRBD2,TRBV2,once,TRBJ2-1,TGTGCCAGCAGTGAAGAAGGGGCGGGAGCTAACAATGAGCAGTTCTTC,CASSEEGAGANNEQFF
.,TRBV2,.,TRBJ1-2,TGTGCCAGCAGTGGACAGGCCGAATATGGCTACACCTTC,CASSGQAEYGYTF
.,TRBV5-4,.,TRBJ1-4,TGTGCCAGCAGCTTGAGAGGGAGGAATGAAAAACTGTTTTTT,CASSLRGRNEKLFF
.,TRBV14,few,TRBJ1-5,TGTGCCAGCAGCCAAGGTTGGGGCCAGCCCCAGCATTTT,CASSQGWGQPQHF
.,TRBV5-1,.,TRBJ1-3,TGCGCCAGCAGCCTGGACAGAAGCTCTGGAAACACCATATATTTT,CASSLDRSSGNTIYF
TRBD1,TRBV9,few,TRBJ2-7,TGTGCCAGCAGCGTAGATGTGACAGGGGGCCTGAACGAGCAGTACTTC,CASSVDVTGGLNEQYF
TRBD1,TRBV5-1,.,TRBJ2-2,TGCGCCAGCAGCCCCGGGACAGCGAACACCGGGGAGCTGTTTTTT,CASSPGTANTGELFF
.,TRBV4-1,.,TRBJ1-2,TGCGCCAGCAGCCAAGAAGGCAGGCGCTATGGCTACACCTTC,CASSQEGRRYGYTF
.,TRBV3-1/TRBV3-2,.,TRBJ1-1,TGTGCCAGCAGCCAAGGGGGCGTAACTGAAGCTTTCTTT,CASSQGGVTEAFF
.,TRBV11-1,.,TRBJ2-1,TGTGCCAGCAGCACCCCAGCGGGCCCCCGGGACAATGAGCAGTTCTTC,CASSTPAGPRDNEQFF
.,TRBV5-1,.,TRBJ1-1,TGCGCCAGCAGCTGGGGCAACACTGAAGCTTTCTTT,CASSWGNTEAFF
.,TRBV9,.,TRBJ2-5,TGTGCCAGCAGCGTGTCAGGGGGGGAGACCCAGTACTTC,CASSVSGGETQYF
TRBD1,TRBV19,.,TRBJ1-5,TGTGCCAGTAGTACGACAGGGGGATTTAGCAATCAGCCCCAGCATTTT,CASSTTGGFSNQPQHF
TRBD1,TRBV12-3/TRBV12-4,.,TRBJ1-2,TGTGCCAGCGGGGACAGGGGAGACTATGGCTACACCTTC,CASGDRGDYGYTF
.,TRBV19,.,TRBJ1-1,TGTGCCAGTACCGCGGGGCGGCTGAACACTGAAGCTTTCTTT,CASTAGRLNTEAFF
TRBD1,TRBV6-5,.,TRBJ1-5,TGTGCCAGCAGCTTGGGACAGGGAAGCTTTCAGCCCCAGCATTTT,CASSLGQGSFQPQHF
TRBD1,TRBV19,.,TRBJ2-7,TGTGCCAGTAGTCTCCGACAGGGACGATCCTACGAGCAGTACTTC,CASSLRQGRSYEQYF
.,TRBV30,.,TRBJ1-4,TGTGCCTCGCGACGGGCAACTAATGAAAAACTGTTTTTT,CASRRATNEKLFF
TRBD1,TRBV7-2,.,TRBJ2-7,TGTGCCAGCAGCTTATTGGCGGGGACAGGGTCCTACGAGCAGTACTTC,CASSLLAGTGSYEQYF
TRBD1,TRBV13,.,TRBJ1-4,TGTGCCAGCAGCTCCAACCCGGGACAGGGGGCCCATGAAAAACTGTTTTTT,CASSSNPGQGAHEKLFF
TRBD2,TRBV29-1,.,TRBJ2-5,TGCAGCGTTGAAGTCTTCGGAGCGGGGCCGGAGACCCAGTACTTC,CSVEVFGAGPETQYF
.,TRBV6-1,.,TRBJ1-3,TGTGCCAGCAGTGAAGTCAAGGGACTGTCTGGAAACACCATATATTTT,CASSEVKGLSGNTIYF
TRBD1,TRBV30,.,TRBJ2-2,TGTGCCTGGAGGGGGGACAGTACTACCGGGGAGCTGTTTTTT,CAWRGDSTTGELFF
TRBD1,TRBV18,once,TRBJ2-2,TGTGCCAGCTCAGCGACAGGGGGGAACACCGGGGAGCTGTTTTTT,CASSATGGNTGELFF
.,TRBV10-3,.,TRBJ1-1,TGTGCCATCAGCCCTATAGCGGGCAGGGAAAGCACTGAAGCTTTCTTT,CAISPIAGRESTEAFF
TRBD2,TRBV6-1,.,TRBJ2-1,TGTGCCAGCAGTGAGAGAATCGGAGCGGGGCACTTCGATGAGCAGTTCTTC,CASSERIGAGHFDEQFF
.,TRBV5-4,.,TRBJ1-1,TGTGCCAGCAGCTCCCGACGGGGGAACACTGAAGCTTTCTTT,CASSSRRGNTEAFF
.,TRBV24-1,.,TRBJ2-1,TGTGCCACCAGTGAATACGACAGTTGGCAGTTCTTC,CATSEYDSWQFF
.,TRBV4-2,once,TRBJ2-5,TGTGCCAGCAGCCAAGAACTTCAAGAGACCCAGTACTTC,CASSQELQETQYF
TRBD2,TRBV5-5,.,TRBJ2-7,TGTGCCAGCAGCCTCCAGCCCGCGGGAGCTTACGAGCAGTACTTC,CASSLQPAGAYEQYF
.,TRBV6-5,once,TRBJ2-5,TGTGCCAGCAGGGAGCCTCAGGGCGGTGGGGAGACCCAGTACTTC,CASREPQGGGETQYF
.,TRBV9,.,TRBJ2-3,TGTGCCAGCAGCCCAGGCGGGCTGACAGATACGCAGTATTTT,CASSPGGLTDTQYF
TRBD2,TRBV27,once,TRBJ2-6,TGTGCCAGCAGTTTAGTTGGGGGGGGCTCTGGGGCCAACGTCCTGACTTTC,CASSLVGGGSGANVLTF
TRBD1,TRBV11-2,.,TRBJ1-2,TGTGCCAGCAGCCCCCAACAGGGGAACTATGGCTACACCTTC,CASSPQQGNYGYTF
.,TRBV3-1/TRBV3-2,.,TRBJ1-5,TGTGCCAGCAGCCCCGACAGCAGCGGCAATCAGCCCCAGCATTTT,CASSPDSSGNQPQHF
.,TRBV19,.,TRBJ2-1,TGTGCCAGTAGTATTAGGAGGGGACCCTTGGATGAGCAGTTCTTC,CASSIRRGPLDEQFF
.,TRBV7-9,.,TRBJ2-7,TGTGCCAGCAGCTTGCAGGGGTTTGGCGAGCAGTACTTC,CASSLQGFGEQYF
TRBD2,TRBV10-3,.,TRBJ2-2,TGTGCCATCAGTGAAGTTGGGGGGGCCGGGGAGCTGTTTTTT,CAISEVGGAGELFF
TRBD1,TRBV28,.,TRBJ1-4,TGTGCCAGCAGCCCGGGACAGGGGGCGCGAGAAAAACTGTTTTTT,CASSPGQGAREKLFF
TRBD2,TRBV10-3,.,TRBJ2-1,TGTGCCTCCGGGGGGGGTAATGAGCAGTTCTTC,CASGGGNEQFF